Following are 21 T cell receptor beta chains from one sample sequenced in a study of PD-1 blockade in mismatch repair-deficient tumors. Produced via immunoSEQ multiplex PCR; TCRdb's table is partial and in-frame only. The data contain some 100,000 clones, about four fifths of them singletons. The sequencing here drew on peripheral blood, taken approximately 35 weeks after starting pembrolizumab. The receptor set was obtained from an adult with mismatch repair-deficient cancer.

The chain uses TRBV23-1 and TRBJ1-1; 8 nucleotides agree with TRBD1. TRBV23-1 is an open reading frame whose function is uncertain. Germline trimming cut 5 bases from V and 4 bases from J; bases unmatched to any gene: 6. The length of the CDR3 is 14 residues. CDR3 loop: CASSSDRDFTEAFF. In DNA, the CDR3 is TGCGCCAGCAGTTCGGACAGGGATTTCACTGAAGCTTTCTTT.

As concerns this clone: One end of the junction fails to match germline, which may point to a read error. V and J are TRBV6-1 and TRBJ2-3; 7 bases line up with TRBD1. The length of the CDR3 is 17 residues. Germline CDR1 and CDR2: MNHNS and SASEGT. This CDR3 is CASGELGTADPRNTQYF. The CDR3 nucleotides read TGTGCCAGCGGTGAGTTGGGGACAGCGGATCCGCGAAATACGCAGTATTTT.

The CDR3 coding sequence is TGCGCCAGCAGCCTGCGTTCGACTAGCGGGAGGGGAGATACGCAGTATTTT. This encodes CASSLRSTSGRGDTQYF. The V and J genes are TRBV5-1 and TRBJ2-3; 14 bases line up with TRBD2. Germline V CDR1 and CDR2: SGHRS, YFSETQ. Trimming removed 4 bases from V and 5 bases from J; junction bases left unmatched: 9. The CDR3 spans 17 residues.

The chain couples TRBV19 to TRBJ2-7; 7 positions match TRBD2. CDR1 and CDR2 (germline): LNHDA, SQIVND (reference sequence). Trimming at V came to 5 bases and at J to 2 bases, leaving 6 bases not matched to a gene. The CDR3 has 14 residues. In nucleotides, the CDR3 is TGTGCCAGTAGTCCCGGGACTACAGCCTACGAGCAGTACTTC. Its translation is CASSPGTTAYEQYF.

In this sample, this clone turned up many times. V and J are TRBV5-4 and TRBJ1-1, with D hard to call. This CDR3 spans 14 amino acids. Germline V CDR1 and CDR2: SGHNT, YYREEE (reference sequence). Trimming took 2 bases from V and 1 from J, leaving 9 bases between them. In DNA form, the CDR3 reads TGTGCCAGCAGCTTTGATGGCCGGAACACTGAAGCTTTCTTT. Encoded protein: CASSFDGRNTEAFF.

The genes are TRBV19 and TRBJ1-1; D remains unclear. V was cut by 10 bases and J by 2 bases, with 17 bases left in between. Germline loops: CDR1 LNHDA, CDR2 SQIVND (reference sequence). This CDR3 has 14 residues. The CDR3 DNA follows: TGTGCCACCGAAGGTAGCAGGCCTAACACTGAAGCTTTCTTT. This gives the protein CATEGSRPNTEAFF.

This chain joins TRBV2 and TRBJ1-1; 8 bases are a match to TRBD1. Germline trimming cut 6 bases from V and 5 bases from J; bases unmatched to any gene: 5. Germline assignment: CDR1 SNHLY and CDR2 FYNNEI. This CDR3 is 13 amino acids long. As DNA, the CDR3 is TGTGCCAGCAGGGGACAGGCCGTTACTGAAGCTTTCTTT. It codes for CASRGQAVTEAFF.

The rearrangement joins TRBV7-2 to TRBJ2-2; 8 nucleotides match TRBD2. CDR3 size: 15 residues. Germline V gives CDR1 SGHTA, CDR2 FQGNSA. J lost 5 bases, V lost 5 bases, and 7 bases had no gene match. The CDR3 sequence is CASSIGLAETGELFF. As DNA, the CDR3 is TGTGCCAGCAGCATTGGACTAGCCGAGACCGGGGAGCTGTTTTTT.

The chain links TRBV11-2 to TRBJ1-1; D ambiguous. The CDR3 spans 12 residues. Germline lookup yields CDR1 SGHAT and CDR2 FQNNGV. The germline V and J ends were trimmed by 3 bases and 4 bases, with 6 bases remaining between them. CDR3 bases: TGTGCCAGCAGCTTCAGTACCACTGAAGCTTTCTTT. It translates to CASSFSTTEAFF.

This clone has a single count. The rearrangement joins TRBV7-9 to TRBJ2-3; D is uncertain. Trimming removed 4 bases from V and 0 bases from J, with 8 bases in between. Per germline, CDR1 SEHNR and CDR2 FQNEAQ (reference sequence). The CDR3 is 14 amino acids. The CDR3 protein is CASSWAVSTDTQYF. In nucleotides, the CDR3 is TGTGCCAGCAGCTGGGCGGTTAGCACAGATACGCAGTATTTT.

This chain uses TRBV18 with TRBJ2-2; tentative D call: TRBD2 (5 bases). V lost 4 bases, J lost 3 bases, and 15 bases lay in between. Germline CDR1 reads KGHSH; CDR2 reads LQKENI. This CDR3 is 16 amino acids long. The CDR3 region has the DNA TGTGCCAGCTCACGGAGGATGGTTGGAGACACCGGGGAGCTGTTTTTT. Protein product: CASSRRMVGDTGELFF.

This chain links TRBV5-4 with TRBJ1-1; D remains ambiguous. The germline gives CDR1 SGHNT, CDR2 YYREEE (reference sequence). The CDR3 runs 14 residues. Trimming removed 4 bases at V and 1 base at J, with 11 bases between. The CDR3 here is CASSTLLGNTEAFF. In DNA form, the CDR3 reads TGTGCCAGCAGCACGTTACTTGGGAACACTGAAGCTTTCTTT.

The chain recombines TRBV7-2 with TRBJ2-7, with D possibly being TRBD1 or TRBD2 (5 bases each). The CDR3 sequence is 13 residues long. V was shortened by 2 bases and J by 5 bases, with 10 bases between the two germline ends. From germline, CDR1 is SGHTA and CDR2 FQGNSA. The CDR3 DNA reads as TGTGCCAGCAGCTTAATTCTGGGGGACGAGCAGTACTTC. Its translation: CASSLILGDEQYF.

The chain's CDR3 is CSVLEAGNTIYF. The CDR3 DNA reads as TGCAGCGTTTTGGAAGCTGGAAACACCATATATTTT. The V and J genes are TRBV29-1 and TRBJ1-3; D not certain. CDR1 SQVTM and CDR2 ANQGSEA come from the germline V gene. The CDR3 loop spans 12 amino acids. Trimming cost V 5 bases and J 2 bases, with 7 bases left between them.

As concerns this clone: The junction differs from germline at one of its ends, possibly a read error. The chain couples TRBV6-1 to TRBJ2-1; D possibly corresponds to TRBD2 (5 bases). The length of the CDR3 is 11 residues. Germline CDR1 MNHNS, CDR2 SASEGT. Here the CDR3 DNA reads TGTGCCAGCAGCCTCTCGGGTCCCGGGATCTTC. This encodes CASSLSGPGIF.

This chain connects TRBV14 to TRBJ2-7; D is possibly TRBD1 (6 bases). The CDR3 is 18 amino acids. Between the trimmed V and J ends, which lost 2 bases and 5 bases, there was a span of 25 bases. Looked up from germline, CDR1 is SGHDN and CDR2 is FVKESK. The CDR3 sequence is CASSQTRDKGALADEQYF. The CDR3 nucleotides are TGTGCCAGCAGCCAAACCCGGGACAAAGGGGCCCTAGCCGACGAGCAGTACTTC. Full variable domain (missing parts from reference TRBV14 and TRBJ2-7): EAGVTQFPSHSVIEKGQTVTLRCDPISGHDNLYWYRRVMGKEIKFLLHFVKESKQDESGMPNNRFLAERTGGTYSTLKVQPAELEDSGVYFCASSQTRDKGALADEQYFGPGTRLTVT.

The chain employs TRBV6-1 and TRBJ2-3; 8 nucleotides align to TRBD1. Germline V gives CDR1 MNHNS, CDR2 SASEGT. Germline trimming cut 2 bases from V and 4 bases from J; bases unmatched to any gene: 2. This CDR3 is built from 14 residues. CDR3 DNA sequence: TGTGCCAGCAGTGAACAGGGGGCATCAGATACGCAGTATTTT. Translating it yields CASSEQGASDTQYF.

This clone was observed a single time. This chain joins TRBV6-1 and TRBJ1-2; 9 nucleotides agree with TRBD1. The CDR3 contains 13 residues. The J segment lost 7 bases and the V segment lost 3 bases, leaving 3 bases of the junction unmatched. Germline CDR1 and CDR2: MNHNS and SASEGT. The CDR3 bases are TGTGCCAGCAGTGACCGGGACAGGGCTGGCTACACCTTC. It translates to CASSDRDRAGYTF.

The chain uses TRBV15 and TRBJ2-1; no firm D call. CDR3 length: 16 amino acids. Trimming shortened V by 0 bases and J by 4 bases, and 13 bases separated the two germline ends. The V gene's germline CDR1 is LNHNV and CDR2 YYDKDF (reference sequence). CDR3 protein: CATSRDKRTSYNEQFF. CDR3 in DNA: TGTGCCACCAGCAGAGATAAACGCACTTCATACAATGAGCAGTTCTTC.

The V call is TRBV11-3, the J call TRBJ1-4; 9 nucleotides match TRBD1. Germline loops: CDR1 SGHNT, CDR2 YENEEA. This CDR3 contains 15 residues. Trimming cost V 5 bases and J 6 bases; bases outside gene matches: 7. The CDR3 coding sequence is TGTGCCAGCAGCAGCAGGACAGGGGAGGATGAAAAACTGTTTTTT. This codes for CASSSRTGEDEKLFF.

The chain uses TRBV11-3 and TRBJ2-1; D could derive from TRBD1 or TRBD2 (5 bases each). The CDR3 sequence is 15 residues long. CDR1 is SGHNT, CDR2 YENEEA, per germline. V was cut by 5 bases and J by 3 bases, with 14 bases left in between. CDR3 protein: CASSRRQGVYNEQFF. For the CDR3, the DNA is TGTGCCAGCAGCCGGAGGCAGGGCGTCTACAATGAGCAGTTCTTC.